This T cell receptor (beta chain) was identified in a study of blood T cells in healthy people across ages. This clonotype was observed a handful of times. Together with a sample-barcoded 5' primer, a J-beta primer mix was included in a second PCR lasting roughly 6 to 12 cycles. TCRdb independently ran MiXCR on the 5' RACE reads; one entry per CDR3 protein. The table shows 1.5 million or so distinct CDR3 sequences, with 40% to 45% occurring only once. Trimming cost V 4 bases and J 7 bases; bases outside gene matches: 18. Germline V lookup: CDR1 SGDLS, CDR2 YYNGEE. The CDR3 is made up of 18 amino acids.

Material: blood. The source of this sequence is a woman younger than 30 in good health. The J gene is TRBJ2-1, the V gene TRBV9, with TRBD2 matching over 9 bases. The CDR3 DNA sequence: TGTGCCAGCAGCTACTATACCTCGTTGCTAGCGGGGAGGAATGAGCAGTTCTTC. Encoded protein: CASSYYTSLLAGRNEQFF.